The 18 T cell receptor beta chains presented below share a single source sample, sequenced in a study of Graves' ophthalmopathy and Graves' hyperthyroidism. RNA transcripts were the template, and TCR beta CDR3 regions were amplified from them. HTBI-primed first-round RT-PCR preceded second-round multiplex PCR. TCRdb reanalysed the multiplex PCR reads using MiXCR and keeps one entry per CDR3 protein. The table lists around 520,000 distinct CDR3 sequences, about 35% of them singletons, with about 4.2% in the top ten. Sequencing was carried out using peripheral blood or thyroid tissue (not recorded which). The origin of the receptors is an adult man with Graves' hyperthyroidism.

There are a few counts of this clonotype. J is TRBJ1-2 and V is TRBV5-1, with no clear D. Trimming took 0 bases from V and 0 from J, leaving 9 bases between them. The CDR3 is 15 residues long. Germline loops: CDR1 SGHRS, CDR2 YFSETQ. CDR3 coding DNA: TGCGCCAGCAGCTTGGGGACCGACTCTAACTATGGCTACACCTTC. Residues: CASSLGTDSNYGYTF.

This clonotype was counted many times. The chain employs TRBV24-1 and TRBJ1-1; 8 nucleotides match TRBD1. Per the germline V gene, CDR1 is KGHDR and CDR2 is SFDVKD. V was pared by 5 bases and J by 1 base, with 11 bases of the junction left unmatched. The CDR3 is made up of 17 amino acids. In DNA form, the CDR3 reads TGTGCCACCAGTGGATTCAAAACCAGGGGGCGGAACACTGAAGCTTTCTTT. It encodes CATSGFKTRGRNTEAFF.

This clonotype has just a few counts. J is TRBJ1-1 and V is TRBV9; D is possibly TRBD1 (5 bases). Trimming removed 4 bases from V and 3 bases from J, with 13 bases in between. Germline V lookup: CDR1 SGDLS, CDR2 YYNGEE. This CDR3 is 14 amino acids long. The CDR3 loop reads CASSSGRVDTEAFF. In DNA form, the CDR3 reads TGTGCCAGCAGCAGTGGCAGGGTGGACACTGAAGCTTTCTTT. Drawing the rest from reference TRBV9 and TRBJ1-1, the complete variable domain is DSGVTQTPKHLITATGQRVTLRCSPRSGDLSVYWYQQSLDQGLQFLIQYYNGEERAKGNILERFSAQQFPDLHSELNLSSLELGDSALYFCASSSGRVDTEAFFGQGTRLTVV.

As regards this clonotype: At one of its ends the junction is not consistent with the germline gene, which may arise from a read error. The CDR3 nucleotides are TGTGCCATCGGGAGCCAAAACGAGCAGTACTTC. It codes for CAIGSQNEQYF. The gene calls are TRBV10-1 and TRBJ2-7; D may be TRBD2 (6 bases). Germline V gene data show CDR1 as WNHNN and CDR2 as SYGVQD (reference sequence). There are 11 residues in the CDR3.

The CDR3: CASSLGRANTGELFF. The CDR3 DNA sequence: TGCGCCAGCAGCTTGGGACGGGCAAACACCGGGGAGCTGTTTTTT. The V call is TRBV5-1, the J call TRBJ2-2; D is unclear. This CDR3 comprises 15 residues. V dropped 0 bases and J dropped 2 bases, with 8 bases sitting between them. Germline V gene data show CDR1 as SGHRS and CDR2 as YFSETQ.

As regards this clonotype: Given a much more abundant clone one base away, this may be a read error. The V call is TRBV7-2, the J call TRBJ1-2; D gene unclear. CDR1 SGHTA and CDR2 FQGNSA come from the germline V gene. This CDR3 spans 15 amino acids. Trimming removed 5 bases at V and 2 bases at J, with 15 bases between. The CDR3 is CASSLGSAENYGYTF. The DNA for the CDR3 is TGTGCCAGCAGCCTGGGTTCCGCCGAGAACTATGGCTACACCTTC.

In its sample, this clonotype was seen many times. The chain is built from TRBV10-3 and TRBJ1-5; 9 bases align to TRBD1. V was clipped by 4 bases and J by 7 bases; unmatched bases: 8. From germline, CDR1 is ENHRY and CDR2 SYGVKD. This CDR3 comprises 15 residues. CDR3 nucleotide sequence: TGTGCCATCAGTGTGACAGGGGGAGCTGACCAGCCCCAGCATTTT. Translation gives CAISVTGGADQPQHF.

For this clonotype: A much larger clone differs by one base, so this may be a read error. DNA for the CDR3: TGCAGTGCTACTCGGGACCGCAATCAGCCCCAGCATTTT. It specifies CSATRDRNQPQHF. V gene TRBV20-1 combines with J gene TRBJ1-5, with a tentative D call TRBD1 (5 bases). Germline V lookup: CDR1 DFQATT, CDR2 SNEGSKA (reference sequence). V was clipped by 4 bases and J by 2 bases, with 9 bases between them. The CDR3 is made up of 13 amino acids.

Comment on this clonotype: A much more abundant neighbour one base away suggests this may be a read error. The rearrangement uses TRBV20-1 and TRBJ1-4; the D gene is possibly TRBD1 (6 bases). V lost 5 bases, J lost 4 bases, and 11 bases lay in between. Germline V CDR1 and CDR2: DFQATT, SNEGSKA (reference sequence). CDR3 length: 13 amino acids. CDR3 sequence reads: CSAFGQINEKLFF. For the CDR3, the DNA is TGCAGTGCTTTTGGACAGATTAATGAAAAACTGTTTTTT.

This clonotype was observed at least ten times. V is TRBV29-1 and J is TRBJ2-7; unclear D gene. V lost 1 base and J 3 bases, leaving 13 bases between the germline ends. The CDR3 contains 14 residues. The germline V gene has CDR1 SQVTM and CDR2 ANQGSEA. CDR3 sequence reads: CSVEVGMGYYEQYF. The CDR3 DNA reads TGCAGCGTTGAAGTAGGGATGGGGTACTACGAGCAGTACTTC.

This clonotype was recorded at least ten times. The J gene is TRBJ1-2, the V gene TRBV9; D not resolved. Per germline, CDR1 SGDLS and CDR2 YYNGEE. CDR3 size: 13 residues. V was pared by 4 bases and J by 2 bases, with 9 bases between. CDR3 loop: CASSRNGNYGYTF. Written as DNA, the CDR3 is TGTGCCAGCAGCCGTAACGGAAACTATGGCTACACCTTC. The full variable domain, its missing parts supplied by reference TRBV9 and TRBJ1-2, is DSGVTQTPKHLITATGQRVTLRCSPRSGDLSVYWYQQSLDQGLQFLIQYYNGEERAKGNILERFSAQQFPDLHSELNLSSLELGDSALYFCASSRNGNYGYTFGSGTRLTVV.

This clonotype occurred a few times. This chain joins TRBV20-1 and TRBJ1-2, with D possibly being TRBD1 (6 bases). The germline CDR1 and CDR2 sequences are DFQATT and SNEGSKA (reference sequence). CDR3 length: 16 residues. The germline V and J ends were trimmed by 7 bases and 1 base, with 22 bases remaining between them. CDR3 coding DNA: TGCAGTGTTGGAAGGGGGGCACTAACCCGTAACTATGGCTACACCTTC. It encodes CSVGRGALTRNYGYTF.

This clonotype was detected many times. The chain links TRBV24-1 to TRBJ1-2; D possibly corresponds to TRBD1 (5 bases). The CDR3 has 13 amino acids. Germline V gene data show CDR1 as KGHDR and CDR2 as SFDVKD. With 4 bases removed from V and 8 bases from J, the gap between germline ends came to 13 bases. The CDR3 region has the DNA TGTGCCACCAGTGAACCTGGGACGGGGGGCTACACCTTC. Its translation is CATSEPGTGGYTF.

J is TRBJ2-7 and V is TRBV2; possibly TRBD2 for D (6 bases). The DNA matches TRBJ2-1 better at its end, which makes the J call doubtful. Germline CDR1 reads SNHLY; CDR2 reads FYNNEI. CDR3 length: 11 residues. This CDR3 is CASSEGLEQFF. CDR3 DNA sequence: TGTGCCAGCAGTGAGGGACTTGAGCAGTTCTTC.

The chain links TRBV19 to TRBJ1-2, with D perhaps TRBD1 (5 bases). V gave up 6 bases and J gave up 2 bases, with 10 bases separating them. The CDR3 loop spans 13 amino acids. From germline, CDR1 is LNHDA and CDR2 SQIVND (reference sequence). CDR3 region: CASSRAPNYGYTF. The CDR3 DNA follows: TGTGCCAGTAGCAGGGCGCCGAACTATGGCTACACCTTC.

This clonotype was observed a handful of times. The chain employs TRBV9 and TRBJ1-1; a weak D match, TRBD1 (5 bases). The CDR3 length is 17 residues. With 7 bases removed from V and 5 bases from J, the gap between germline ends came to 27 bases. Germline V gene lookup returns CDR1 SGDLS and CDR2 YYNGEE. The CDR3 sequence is CASSNPRGVESLTEAFF. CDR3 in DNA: TGTGCCAGCTCCAATCCGCGGGGGGTCGAGTCCCTAACTGAAGCTTTCTTT. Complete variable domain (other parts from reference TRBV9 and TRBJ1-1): DSGVTQTPKHLITATGQRVTLRCSPRSGDLSVYWYQQSLDQGLQFLIQYYNGEERAKGNILERFSAQQFPDLHSELNLSSLELGDSALYFCASSNPRGVESLTEAFFGQGTRLTVV.

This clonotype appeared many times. CDR3 coding DNA: TGCAGCGTGGAACTATTAACAGGGGGCGGAGGGACCCTCCACTTT. Protein: CSVELLTGGGGTLHF. The rearrangement joins TRBV29-1 to TRBJ1-6, with 9 positions matching TRBD1. Per the germline V gene, CDR1 is SQVTM and CDR2 is ANQGSEA. The V gene end was trimmed by 6 bases and the J gene end by 14 bases; junction bases not matched to a gene: 17. CDR3 length: 15 residues.

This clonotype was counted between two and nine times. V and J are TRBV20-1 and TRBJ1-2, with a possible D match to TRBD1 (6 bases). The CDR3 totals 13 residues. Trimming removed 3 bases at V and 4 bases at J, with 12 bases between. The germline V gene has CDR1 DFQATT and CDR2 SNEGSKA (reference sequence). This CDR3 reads CSARADSFYGYTF. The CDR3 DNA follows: TGCAGTGCTAGGGCGGACAGTTTCTATGGCTACACCTTC.